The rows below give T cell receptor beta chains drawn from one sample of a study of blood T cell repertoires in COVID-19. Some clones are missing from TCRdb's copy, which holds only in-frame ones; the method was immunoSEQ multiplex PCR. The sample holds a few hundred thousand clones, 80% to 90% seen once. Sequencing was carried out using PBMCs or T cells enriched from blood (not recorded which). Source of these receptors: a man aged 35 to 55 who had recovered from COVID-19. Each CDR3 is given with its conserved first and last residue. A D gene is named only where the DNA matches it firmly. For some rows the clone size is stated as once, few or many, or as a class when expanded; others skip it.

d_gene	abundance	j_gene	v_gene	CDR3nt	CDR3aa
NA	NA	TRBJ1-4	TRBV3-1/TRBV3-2	TGTGCCAGCAGCCAAAGACAGAATAATGAAAAACTGTTTTTT	CASSQRQNNEKLFF
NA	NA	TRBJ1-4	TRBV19	TGTGCCAGTAGTATCCTTATGGGAGGAAAACTGTTTTTT	CASSILMGGKLFF
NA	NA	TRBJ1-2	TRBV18	TGTGCCAGCTCATCGTCAAGGGGTACTAACTATGGCTACACCTTC	CASSSSRGTNYGYTF
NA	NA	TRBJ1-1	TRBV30	TGTGCCTGGGGGGTAGGCGGGGGGACTACTGAAGCTTTCTTT	CAWGVGGGTTEAFF
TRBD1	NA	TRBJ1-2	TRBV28	TGTGCCAGCAGTCCGGGGACAGGGTATAACTATGGCTACACCTTC	CASSPGTGYNYGYTF
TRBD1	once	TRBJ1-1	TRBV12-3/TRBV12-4	TGTGCCAGCAGTCACAGGGGTCGAACTGAAGCTTTCTTT	CASSHRGRTEAFF
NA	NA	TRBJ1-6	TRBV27	TGTGCCAGCAGTACCCGGAATTCACCCCTCCACTTT	CASSTRNSPLHF
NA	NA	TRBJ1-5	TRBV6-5	TGTGCCAGCAGACCCCAGGGTAGGAATCAGCCCCAGCATTTT	CASRPQGRNQPQHF
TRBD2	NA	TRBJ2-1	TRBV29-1	TGCAGCGTTGTGAATCCGAGCGGGAGGAGCTCCTACAATGAGCAGTTCTTC	CSVVNPSGRSSYNEQFF
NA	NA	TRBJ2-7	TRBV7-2	TGTGCCAGCAGCTTAGACGAGGGATCGAGGTACGAGCAGTACTTC	CASSLDEGSRYEQYF
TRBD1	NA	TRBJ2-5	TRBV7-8	TGTGCCAGCAGCCAGAACAGGGGATCAGGAGAGACCCAGTACTTC	CASSQNRGSGETQYF
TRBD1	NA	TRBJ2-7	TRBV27	TGTGCCAGCATTGGGTTCGGGACAGGGGGCCTCCTCCCTTCCTACGAGCAGTACTTC	CASIGFGTGGLLPSYEQYF
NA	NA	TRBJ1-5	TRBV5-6	TGTGCCAGCAGCTTGATGGGGGGGGAGTCCCAGCCCCAGCATTTT	CASSLMGGESQPQHF
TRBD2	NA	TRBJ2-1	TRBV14	TGTGCCAGCAGCTCCCGACTAGCGGGGGGGCACTACAATGAGCAGTTCTTC	CASSSRLAGGHYNEQFF
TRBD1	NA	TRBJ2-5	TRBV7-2	TGTGCCAGCAGAGGGACAGGGGCCGAGACCCAGTACTTC	CASRGTGAETQYF
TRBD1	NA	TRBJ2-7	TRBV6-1	TGTGCCAGCAGTGAAGGATATGGGCAGGGGGTCTACGAGCAGTACTTC	CASSEGYGQGVYEQYF
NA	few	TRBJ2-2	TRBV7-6	TGTGCCAGCAGCTCGAGCGGACCTAACACCGGGGAGCTGTTTTTT	CASSSSGPNTGELFF
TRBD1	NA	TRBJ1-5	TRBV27	TGTGCCAGCAGTCTCCGGACAGGGTTGATCGGTGATCAGCCCCAGCATTTT	CASSLRTGLIGDQPQHF
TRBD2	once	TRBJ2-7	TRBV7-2	TGTGCCAGCAGCGCTCGGGACTACCTTAGGGAGCAGTACTTC	CASSARDYLREQYF
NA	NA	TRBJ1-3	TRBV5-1	TGCGCCAGCAGCTTGAATACAGGGTGGGGAAACACCATATATTTT	CASSLNTGWGNTIYF
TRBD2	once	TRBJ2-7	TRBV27	TGTGCCAGCAGGGGACTAGCGGGGGTAGAATACGAGCAGTACTTC	CASRGLAGVEYEQYF
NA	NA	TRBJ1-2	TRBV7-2	TGTGCCAGCAGCTTGCCTGGGGGGAACTATGGCTACACCTTC	CASSLPGGNYGYTF
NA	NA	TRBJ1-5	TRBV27	TGTGCCACCTCGACAGGATATTTCAATCAGCCCCAGCATTTT	CATSTGYFNQPQHF
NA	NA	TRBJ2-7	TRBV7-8	TGTGCCAGCAGCCCGCCGTCTATAGAGCAGTACTTC	CASSPPSIEQYF
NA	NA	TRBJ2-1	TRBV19	TGTGCCAGTAGTATGACTGGATCCATCAATGAGCAGTTCTTC	CASSMTGSINEQFF
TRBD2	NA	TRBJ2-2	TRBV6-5	TGTGCCAGTAGACTAGCTGGTTACACCGGGGAGCTGTTTTTT	CASRLAGYTGELFF
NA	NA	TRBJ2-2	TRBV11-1	TGTGCCACCGGACTCCGGGCGACCGGGGAGCTGTTTTTT	CATGLRATGELFF
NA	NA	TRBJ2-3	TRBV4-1	TGCGCCAGCAGCCAAGATCAGATTCGGAGTTCTAGCACAGATACGCAGTATTTT	CASSQDQIRSSSTDTQYF
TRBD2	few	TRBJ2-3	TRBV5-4	TGTGCCAGCAGCTTGGGAACTAGCGGGGTCACAGATACGCAGTATTTT	CASSLGTSGVTDTQYF
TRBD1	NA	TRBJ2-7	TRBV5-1	TGCGCCAGCAGCTCGACGGGACAGTACGAGCAGTACTTC	CASSSTGQYEQYF
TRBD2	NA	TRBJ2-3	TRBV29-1	TGCAGCGCCGGGACTAGCGGGAGGACCACAGATACGCAGTATTTT	CSAGTSGRTTDTQYF
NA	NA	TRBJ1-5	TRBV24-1	TGTGCCACCTCACCGACAGCTAGCAATCAGCCCCAGCATTTT	CATSPTASNQPQHF
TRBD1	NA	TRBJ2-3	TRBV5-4	TGTGCCAGCAGCTTGGGCTCCGGGACAGGGCGCACAGATACGCAGTATTTT	CASSLGSGTGRTDTQYF
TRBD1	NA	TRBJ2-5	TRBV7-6	TGTGCCAGCAGCTTAGGACAGGGGTACCAAGAGACCCAGTACTTC	CASSLGQGYQETQYF
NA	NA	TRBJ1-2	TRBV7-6	TGTGCCAGCAGCTTGAGAAAGGGACATAACTATGGCTACACCTTC	CASSLRKGHNYGYTF
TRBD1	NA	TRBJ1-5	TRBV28	TGTGCCAGCAGCGAAATACAGGGGGGCAATCAGCCCCAGCATTTT	CASSEIQGGNQPQHF
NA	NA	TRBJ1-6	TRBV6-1	TGTGCCAGCAGTGGTGGGGGGGCTACTTCTAATTCACCCCTCCACTTT	CASSGGGATSNSPLHF
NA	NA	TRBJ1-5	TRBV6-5	TGTGCCAGCATCGGGGGGGGGCACGATCGGCCCCAGCATTTT	CASIGGGHDRPQHF
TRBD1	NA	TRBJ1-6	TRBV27	TGTGCCAGCAGTTTGATGGACAGGCTTCGGGGTTCACCCCTCCACTTT	CASSLMDRLRGSPLHF
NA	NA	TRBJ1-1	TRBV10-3	TGTGCCATCAGTTCCCTCGTCGGGACTGAAGCTTTCTTT	CAISSLVGTEAFF
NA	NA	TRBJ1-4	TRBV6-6	TGTGCCAGCAGTTACTCCCAGAATAATGAAAAACTGTTTTTT	CASSYSQNNEKLFF
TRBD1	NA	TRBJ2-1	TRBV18	TGTGCCAGCTCACCACCCCCAGGGGGCCAGGAGCAGTTCTTC	CASSPPPGGQEQFF
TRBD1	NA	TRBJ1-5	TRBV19	TGTGCCAGCAAATCCGGGACAGGGACCTTAGGGGAGAATAGCAATCAGCCCCAGCATTTT	CASKSGTGTLGENSNQPQHF
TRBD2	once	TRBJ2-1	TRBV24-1	TGTGCCACCAGTGATTCCGGGACTAGCGGATATGAGCAGTTCTTC	CATSDSGTSGYEQFF
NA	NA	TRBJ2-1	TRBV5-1	TGCGCCAGCAGTATTCCGGGGGATGAGCAGTTCTTC	CASSIPGDEQFF
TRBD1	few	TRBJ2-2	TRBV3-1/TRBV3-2	TGTGCCAGCAGCCAAAGGACAGGGGCCAGCGGGGAGCTGTTTTTT	CASSQRTGASGELFF
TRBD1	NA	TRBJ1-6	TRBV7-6	TGTGCCAGCAGCCCCATTACCCCGACAGGGGGCTTTAATTCACCCCTCCACTTT	CASSPITPTGGFNSPLHF
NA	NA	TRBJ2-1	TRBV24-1	TGTGCCACCAGTGATCCCACTAGCCGACTCAATGAGCAGTTCTTC	CATSDPTSRLNEQFF
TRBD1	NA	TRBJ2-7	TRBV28	TGTGCCAGCAGTTGGGGGACAGGCTCCTACGAGCAGTACTTC	CASSWGTGSYEQYF
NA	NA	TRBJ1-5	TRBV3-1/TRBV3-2	TGTGCCAGCAGCCAAGGGAGGGATCAGCCCCAGCATTTT	CASSQGRDQPQHF
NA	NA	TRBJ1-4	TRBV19	TGTGCCAGTAGTATAGGCGGGGCCCTAAGCGAAAAACTGTTTTTT	CASSIGGALSEKLFF
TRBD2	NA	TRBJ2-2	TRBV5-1	TGCGCCAGCAGCTTAAACGGGGGGGCGAACACCGGGGAGCTGTTTTTT	CASSLNGGANTGELFF
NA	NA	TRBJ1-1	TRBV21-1	TGTGCCAGCAGCAAAGGCCGTCAACAGGGGATCATGAACACTGAAGCTTTCTTT	CASSKGRQQGIMNTEAFF
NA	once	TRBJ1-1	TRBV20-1	TGCAGTGCTAGTGTCCGGGGATTAAGTGAAGCTTTCTTT	CSASVRGLSEAFF
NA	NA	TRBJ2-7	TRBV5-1	TGCGCCAGCAGCTTGTCTTCCGGGACAAACTCCTACGAGCAGTACTTC	CASSLSSGTNSYEQYF